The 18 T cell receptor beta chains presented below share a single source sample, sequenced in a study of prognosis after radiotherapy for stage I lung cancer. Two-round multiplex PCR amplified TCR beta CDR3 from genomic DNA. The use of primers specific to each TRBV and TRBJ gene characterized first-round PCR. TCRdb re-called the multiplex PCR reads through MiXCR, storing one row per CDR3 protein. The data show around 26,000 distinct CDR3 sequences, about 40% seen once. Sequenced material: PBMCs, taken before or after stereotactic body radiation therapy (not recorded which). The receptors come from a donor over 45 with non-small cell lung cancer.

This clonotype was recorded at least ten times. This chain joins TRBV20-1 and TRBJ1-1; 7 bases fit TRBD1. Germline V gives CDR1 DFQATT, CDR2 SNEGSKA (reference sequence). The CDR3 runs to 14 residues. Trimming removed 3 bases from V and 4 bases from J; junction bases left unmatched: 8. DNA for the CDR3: TGCAGTGCTAGGAAACAGGGGTTGGGCACTGAAGCTTTCTTT. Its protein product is CSARKQGLGTEAFF.

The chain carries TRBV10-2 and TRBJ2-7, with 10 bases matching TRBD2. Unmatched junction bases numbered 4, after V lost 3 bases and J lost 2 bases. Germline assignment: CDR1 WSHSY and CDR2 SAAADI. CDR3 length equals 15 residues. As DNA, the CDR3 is TGCGCCAGCAGTGACCTAGCGGGAGCCCCCTACGAGCAGTACTTC. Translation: CASSDLAGAPYEQYF.

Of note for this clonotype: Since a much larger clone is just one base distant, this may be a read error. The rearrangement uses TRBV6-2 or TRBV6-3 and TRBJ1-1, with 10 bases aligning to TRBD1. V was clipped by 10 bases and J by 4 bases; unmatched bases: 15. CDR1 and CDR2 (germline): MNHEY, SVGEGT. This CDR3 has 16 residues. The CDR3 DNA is TGTGCCAATCGTTCGGGACAGGGGATATGGGGCACTGAAGCTTTCTTT. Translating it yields CANRSGQGIWGTEAFF.

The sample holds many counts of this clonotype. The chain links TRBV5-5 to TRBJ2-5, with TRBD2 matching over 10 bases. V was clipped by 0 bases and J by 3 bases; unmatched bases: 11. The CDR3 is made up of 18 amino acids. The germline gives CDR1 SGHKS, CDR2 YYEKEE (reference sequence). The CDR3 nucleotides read TGTGCCAGCAGCTTGGCGCGGGCGGGTCTAGCGGGGGAAGAGACCCAGTACTTC. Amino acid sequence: CASSLARAGLAGEETQYF.

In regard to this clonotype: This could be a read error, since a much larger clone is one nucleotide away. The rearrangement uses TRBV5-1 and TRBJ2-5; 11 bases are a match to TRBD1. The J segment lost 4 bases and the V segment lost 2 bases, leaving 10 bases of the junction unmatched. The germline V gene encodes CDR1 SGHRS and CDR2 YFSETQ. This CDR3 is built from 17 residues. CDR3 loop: CASSFPGGTGGRETQYF. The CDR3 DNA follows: TGCGCCAGCAGCTTTCCTGGCGGGACAGGGGGTAGAGAGACCCAGTACTTC.

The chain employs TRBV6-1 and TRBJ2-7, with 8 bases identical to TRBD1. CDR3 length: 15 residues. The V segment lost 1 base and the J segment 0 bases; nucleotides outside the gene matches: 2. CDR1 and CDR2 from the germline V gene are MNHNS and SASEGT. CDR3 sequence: CASSEGTGSSYEQYF. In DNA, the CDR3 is TGTGCCAGCAGTGAAGGGACAGGGAGCTCCTACGAGCAGTACTTC.

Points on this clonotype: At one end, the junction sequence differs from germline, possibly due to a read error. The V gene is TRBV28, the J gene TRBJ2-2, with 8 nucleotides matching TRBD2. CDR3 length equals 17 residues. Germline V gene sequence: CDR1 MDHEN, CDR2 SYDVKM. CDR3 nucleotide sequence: TGTGCCAGCAGTCTCCTACCAGCGGGAGAATCGTCCGGTGAGCTGTTTTTT. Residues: CASSLLPAGESSGELFF.

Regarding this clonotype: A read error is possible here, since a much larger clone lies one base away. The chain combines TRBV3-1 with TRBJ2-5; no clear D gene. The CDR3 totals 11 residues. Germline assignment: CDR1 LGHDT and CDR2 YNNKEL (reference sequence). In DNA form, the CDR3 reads TGTGCCAGCAGCCATCGACATGAGAAGTTCTTC. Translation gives CASSHRHEKFF.

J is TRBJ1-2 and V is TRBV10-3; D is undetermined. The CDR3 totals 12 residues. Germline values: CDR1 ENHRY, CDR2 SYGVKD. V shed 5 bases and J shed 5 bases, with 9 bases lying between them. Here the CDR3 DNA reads TGTGCCATCAGTTACTACGAGTATGGCTACACCTTC. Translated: CAISYYEYGYTF.

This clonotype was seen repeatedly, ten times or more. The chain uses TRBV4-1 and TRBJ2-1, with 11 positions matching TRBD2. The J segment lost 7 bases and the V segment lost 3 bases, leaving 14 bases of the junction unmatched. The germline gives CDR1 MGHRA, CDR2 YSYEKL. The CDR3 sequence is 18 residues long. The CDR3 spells CASSHRSGRAGSANEQFF. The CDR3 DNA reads TGCGCCAGCAGCCACCGTAGCGGGAGGGCCGGGTCGGCAAATGAGCAGTTCTTC.

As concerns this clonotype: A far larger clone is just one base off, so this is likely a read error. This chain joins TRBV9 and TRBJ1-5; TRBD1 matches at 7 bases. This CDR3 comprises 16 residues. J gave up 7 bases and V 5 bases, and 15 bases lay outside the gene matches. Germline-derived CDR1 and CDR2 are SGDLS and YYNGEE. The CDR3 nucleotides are TGTGCCAGCAGTCCAGCCGAGACAGGGTTTAAGCAGCCCCAGCATTTT. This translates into CASSPAETGFKQPQHF. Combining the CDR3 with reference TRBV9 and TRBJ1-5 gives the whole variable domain DSGVTQTPKHLITATGQRVTLRCSPRSGDLSVYWYQQSLDQGLQFLIQYYNGEERAKGNILERFSAQQFPDLHSELNLSSLELGDSALYFCASSPAETGFKQPQHFGDGTRLSIL.

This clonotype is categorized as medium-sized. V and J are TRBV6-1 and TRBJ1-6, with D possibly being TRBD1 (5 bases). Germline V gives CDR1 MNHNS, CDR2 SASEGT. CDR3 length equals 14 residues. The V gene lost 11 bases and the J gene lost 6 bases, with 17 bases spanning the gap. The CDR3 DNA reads TGTGCCGGAAGCGGGGGGACTTTTAATTCACCCCTCCACTTT. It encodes CAGSGGTFNSPLHF.

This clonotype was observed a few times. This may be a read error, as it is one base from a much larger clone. The DNA of the CDR3 is TGCGCCAGCAGCGTATGGTCCGGGACAGGGGGAAACATTCAGTACTTC. The encoded protein is CASSVWSGTGGNIQYF. The rearrangement joins TRBV5-1 to TRBJ2-4; TRBD1 aligns across 11 bases. Germline CDR1 reads SGHRS; CDR2 reads YFSETQ. The CDR3 length is 16 residues. J lost 6 bases, V lost 4 bases, and 9 bases had no gene match.

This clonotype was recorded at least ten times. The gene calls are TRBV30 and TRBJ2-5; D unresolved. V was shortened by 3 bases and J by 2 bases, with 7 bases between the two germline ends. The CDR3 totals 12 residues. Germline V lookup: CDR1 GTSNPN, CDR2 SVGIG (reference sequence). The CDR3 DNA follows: TGTGCCTGGAGCGACGGACAAGAGACCCAGTACTTC. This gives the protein CAWSDGQETQYF.

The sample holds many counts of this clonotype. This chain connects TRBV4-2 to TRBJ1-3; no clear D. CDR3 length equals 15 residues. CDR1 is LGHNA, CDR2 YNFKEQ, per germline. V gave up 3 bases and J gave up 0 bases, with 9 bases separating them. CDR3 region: CASSQEDRSGNTIYF. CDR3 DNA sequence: TGTGCCAGCAGCCAGGAGGACCGCTCTGGAAACACCATATATTTT.

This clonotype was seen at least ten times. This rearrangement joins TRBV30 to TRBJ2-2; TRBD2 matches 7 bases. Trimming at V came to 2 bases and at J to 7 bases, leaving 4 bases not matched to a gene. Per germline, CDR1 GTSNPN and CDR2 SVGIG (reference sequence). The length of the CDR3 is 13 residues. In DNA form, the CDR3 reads TGTGCCTGGAGTACTAGCGCAAGCGGGGAGCTGTTTTTT. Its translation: CAWSTSASGELFF.

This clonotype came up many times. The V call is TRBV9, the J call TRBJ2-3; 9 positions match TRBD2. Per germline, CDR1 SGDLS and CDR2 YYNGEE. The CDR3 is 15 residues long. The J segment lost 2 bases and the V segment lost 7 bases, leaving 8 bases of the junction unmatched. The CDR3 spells CASVRSGSSTDTQYF. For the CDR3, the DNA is TGTGCCAGCGTGCGTAGCGGGAGTTCCACAGATACGCAGTATTTT.

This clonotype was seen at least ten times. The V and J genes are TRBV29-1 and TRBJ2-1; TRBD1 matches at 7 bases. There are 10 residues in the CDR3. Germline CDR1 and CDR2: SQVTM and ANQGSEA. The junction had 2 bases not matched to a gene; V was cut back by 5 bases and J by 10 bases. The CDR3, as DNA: TGCAGCGTTCGACAGGGCGAGCAGTTCTTC. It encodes CSVRQGEQFF.